Listed below are T cell receptor beta chains from one sample, sequenced in a study of T cell responses to AZD1222 COVID-19 vaccine. Data came from immunoSEQ multiplex PCR; TCRdb stores just in-frame clones and leaves some out. The repertoire holds 180,000 or so clones, around 94% seen once, with about 2.5% in the top ten. The specimen was peripheral blood, collected on day 0 of AZD1222 vaccination. These TCRs come from an adult in good health. The CDR3 runs from the conserved cysteine through the conserved F or W. Fields, in order: J gene, D gene, V gene, clone size, CDR3 protein, CDR3 DNA. D genes are given only for firm matches. The listing skips clone size in some rows; elsewhere it reads once, few, many or a size class.

TRBJ1-1 - TRBV2 - CASSVWGNTEAFF TGTGCCAGCAGTGTTTGGGGGAACACTGAAGCTTTCTTT
TRBJ2-2 - TRBV7-9 - CASSPRAQGGTGELFF TGTGCCAGCAGCCCAAGGGCCCAGGGTGGCACCGGGGAGCTGTTTTTT
TRBJ2-1 TRBD1 TRBV19 - CASSKDRVNEQFF TGTGCCAGTAGTAAGGACAGGGTCAATGAGCAGTTCTTC
TRBJ2-5 TRBD1 TRBV10-1 - CASSESLGGRETQYF TGCGCCAGCAGTGAGTCTTTAGGGGGCAGAGAGACCCAGTACTTC
TRBJ2-2 - TRBV9 - CASSPFGGLNTGELFF TGTGCCAGCAGCCCCTTCGGGGGGCTCAACACCGGGGAGCTGTTTTTT
TRBJ1-1 - TRBV19 once CASSIGQGLESRGEAFF TGTGCCAGTAGTATCGGGCAGGGCCTCGAGTCTCGAGGTGAAGCTTTCTTT
TRBJ2-6 - TRBV2 - CASTEGLISGANVLTF TGTGCCAGCACCGAGGGGCTTATATCTGGGGCCAACGTCCTGACTTTC
TRBJ2-2 - TRBV4-1 - CASSQDNTGELFF TGCGCCAGCAGCCAAGACAACACCGGGGAGCTGTTTTTT
TRBJ1-1 - TRBV7-9 - CASSLGAGTRTEAFF TGTGCCAGCAGCTTAGGGGCCGGGACTCGGACTGAAGCTTTCTTT
TRBJ2-7 - TRBV4-1 - CASSPFDRSSYEQYF TGCGCCAGCAGCCCCTTCGACAGGAGCTCCTACGAGCAGTACTTC
TRBJ1-4 TRBD1 TRBV7-9 - CASSSTSGTGWEKLFF TGTGCCAGCAGCTCAACCTCCGGGACAGGGTGGGAAAAACTGTTTTTT
TRBJ1-6 - TRBV21-1 - CASTPTGVNNSPLHF TGTGCCAGCACCCCTACGGGGGTGAATAATTCACCCCTCCACTTT
TRBJ1-2 TRBD1 TRBV25-1 - CASSDRGQNGYTF TGTGCCAGCAGTGACAGGGGGCAGAATGGCTACACCTTC
TRBJ2-1 TRBD1 TRBV5-1 - CASSTGQPRNEQFF TGCGCCAGCAGCACGGGACAGCCTCGCAATGAGCAGTTCTTC
TRBJ2-7 - TRBV12-3/TRBV12-4 - CASSVRDYEQYF TGTGCCAGCAGTGTCCGGGACTACGAGCAGTACTTC
TRBJ1-2 - TRBV14 - CASSQGLAGPYGYTF TGTGCCAGCAGCCAAGGTCTTGCCGGGCCCTATGGCTACACCTTC
TRBJ2-7 - TRBV13 - CASSFFDGSYEQYF TGTGCCAGCAGCTTCTTCGACGGGTCCTACGAGCAGTACTTC
TRBJ1-2 - TRBV6-6 - CASTLWGSYGYTF TGTGCCAGCACCCTGTGGGGGTCCTATGGCTACACCTTC
TRBJ2-7 - TRBV11-2 - CASSLESGTHYEQYF TGTGCCAGCAGCTTAGAATCCGGGACCCACTACGAGCAGTACTTC
TRBJ1-2 - TRBV6-1 - CASSEGWGTDYGYTF TGTGCCAGCAGTGAAGGTTGGGGGACGGACTATGGCTACACCTTC
TRBJ2-5 - TRBV29-1 - CSVRTVQETQYF TGCAGCGTTCGGACGGTACAAGAGACCCAGTACTTC
TRBJ2-7 TRBD2 TRBV11-2 - CASSLASGSSYEQYF TGTGCCAGCAGCTTAGCTAGCGGGAGCTCCTACGAGCAGTACTTC
TRBJ2-5 TRBD2 TRBV6-1 - CASSELAGAQETQYF TGTGCCAGCAGTGAACTAGCGGGAGCCCAAGAGACCCAGTACTTC
TRBJ2-7 TRBD1 TRBV10-3 - CAISDRTGSEQYF TGTGCCATCAGTGATCGGACAGGGTCCGAGCAGTACTTC
TRBJ1-2 - TRBV2 few CASTSDSNPAGGYTF TGTGCCAGCACTTCCGACAGTAACCCGGCAGGAGGCTACACCTTC
TRBJ2-7 - TRBV27 - CASISRDSSSYEQYF TGTGCCAGCATCTCGCGGGACAGTTCCTCCTACGAGCAGTACTTC
TRBJ1-5 TRBD1 TRBV2 - CASSEGDRGRKGQPQHF TGTGCCAGCAGTGAAGGGGACAGGGGGCGTAAGGGTCAGCCCCAGCATTTT
TRBJ2-3 TRBD1 TRBV2 - CASKADRGGDTQYF TGTGCCAGCAAAGCGGACAGGGGAGGAGATACGCAGTATTTT
TRBJ2-5 - TRBV19 - CASSRTALIQETQYF TGTGCCAGTAGTAGGACAGCTTTGATTCAAGAGACCCAGTACTTC
TRBJ1-1 TRBD1 TRBV15 - CATSSDRGLWTEAFF TGTGCCACCAGCAGTGACAGGGGGCTGTGGACTGAAGCTTTCTTT
TRBJ1-3 TRBD1 TRBV7-9 - CASSLPGGNQNTIYF TGTGCCAGCAGCTTACCAGGGGGGAATCAAAACACCATATATTTT
TRBJ2-7 - TRBV9 - CASSVVGSSYEQYF TGTGCCAGCAGCGTAGTAGGGAGTTCCTACGAGCAGTACTTC
TRBJ2-1 - TRBV30 - CAWRGGSSYNEQFF TGTGCCTGGAGAGGTGGGAGCTCCTACAATGAGCAGTTCTTC
TRBJ2-7 - TRBV19 - CASSNRVSYEQYF TGTGCCAGTAGTAACAGGGTTAGCTACGAGCAGTACTTC
TRBJ2-2 - TRBV12-5 - CASGLVLWEMNTGELFF TGTGCTAGTGGTTTGGTACTTTGGGAAATGAACACCGGGGAGCTGTTTTTT
TRBJ2-7 - TRBV5-4 once CASSLVGSRYEQYF TGTGCCAGCAGCTTGGTAGGTTCCCGCTACGAGCAGTACTTC
TRBJ1-2 - TRBV5-4 once CASSLGQPNYGYTF TGTGCCAGCAGCTTGGGACAGCCTAACTATGGCTACACCTTC
TRBJ2-1 TRBD2 TRBV7-9 - CAPEGLAGSFREQFF TGTGCCCCCGAGGGGCTAGCGGGGTCCTTCAGGGAGCAGTTCTTC
TRBJ1-1 - TRBV3-1/TRBV3-2 - CASSRWGDDTEAFF TGTGCCAGCAGCCGATGGGGGGACGACACTGAAGCTTTCTTT
TRBJ2-2 TRBD2 TRBV10-2 - CASSRTSGRGNTGELFF TGCGCCAGCAGTAGGACTAGCGGGAGGGGGAACACCGGGGAGCTGTTTTTT
TRBJ2-6 - TRBV5-6 - CASSLYVQGPPGANVLTF TGTGCCAGCAGCTTGTACGTGCAGGGGCCGCCTGGGGCCAACGTCCTGACTTTC
TRBJ2-5 - TRBV7-9 - CASSLFVTEETQYF TGTGCCAGCAGCTTATTTGTGACCGAAGAGACCCAGTACTTC
TRBJ1-1 TRBD1 TRBV11-1 - CASSAQTGRGNTEAFF TGTGCCAGCAGCGCCCAGACAGGGCGGGGGAACACTGAAGCTTTCTTT
TRBJ1-5 TRBD1 TRBV5-1 - CASSMQPTGGGQPQHF TGCGCCAGCAGCATGCAACCGACAGGGGGCGGACAGCCCCAGCATTTT
TRBJ2-7 - TRBV13 - CASSLGGGYEQYF TGTGCCAGCAGCCTCGGGGGAGGTTACGAGCAGTACTTC
TRBJ1-2 TRBD1 TRBV18 - CASSPMTGQGEFSGGYTF TGTGCCAGCTCACCAATGACGGGACAGGGTGAATTTTCGGGTGGCTACACCTTC
TRBJ1-2 - TRBV27 - CASSLSTGNYGYTF TGTGCCAGCAGTTTATCGACGGGAAACTATGGCTACACCTTC
TRBJ1-2 - TRBV30 - CAWSVPLQGYGYTF TGTGCCTGGAGTGTACCGCTGCAGGGGTATGGCTACACCTTC
TRBJ2-2 - TRBV27 - CATGTALTGELFF TGTGCCACGGGGACGGCACTCACCGGGGAGCTGTTTTTT
TRBJ1-2 - TRBV5-4 - CASTLPGGSYGYTF TGTGCCAGCACCCTCCCGGGGGGATCGTATGGCTACACCTTC